These 9 T cell receptor beta chains were all obtained from the same sample, sequenced in a study of blood T cell repertoires in COVID-19. Libraries were prepared by immunoSEQ multiplex PCR; TCRdb keeps only in-frame clonotypes and omits some of them. The sample yields 150,000 to 200,000 clones, more than 75% seen once. The sequencing input was peripheral blood. These receptors were taken from a man between 70 and 80 years old with acute or convalescent COVID-19.

The chain is built from TRBV5-1 and TRBJ2-7; D possibly corresponds to TRBD2 (5 bases). The germline V gene encodes CDR1 SGHRS and CDR2 YFSETQ. The CDR3 has 18 amino acids. V lost 4 bases and J lost 5, with 28 bases in between. CDR3 amino acids: CASSPGILSLKGNNEQYF. The CDR3 nucleotides are TGCGCCAGCAGCCCCGGGATCCTCTCCTTGAAGGGTAATAACGAGCAGTACTTC.

The gene calls are TRBV10-1 and TRBJ1-3; no reliable D call. The V gene's germline CDR1 is WNHNN and CDR2 SYGVQD (reference sequence). This CDR3 has 14 residues. Trimming took off 4 bases at V and 0 bases at J, with 7 bases between the two ends. The CDR3 coding sequence is TGCGCCAGCAGTGGGGCTGACTCTGGAAACACCATATATTTT. This sequence encodes CASSGADSGNTIYF.

V gene TRBV2 combines with J gene TRBJ2-3; 8 bases align to TRBD2. Germline assignment: CDR1 SNHLY and CDR2 FYNNEI. After removal of 4 bases from V and 5 bases from J, the junction contained 8 bases not matched to a gene. This CDR3 contains 15 residues. In DNA, the CDR3 is TGTGCCAGCAGTGTCGGCGGGGGGCCCGGAGATACGCAGTATTTT. This encodes CASSVGGGPGDTQYF.

The rearrangement uses TRBV25-1 and TRBJ2-2; no reliable D call. V lost 0 bases to trimming and J lost 6 bases, with 11 bases between them. The germline V gene encodes CDR1 MGHDK and CDR2 SYGVNS. The CDR3 extends over 15 amino acids. Here the CDR3 reads CASSEYKAHPGELFF. The CDR3 DNA is TGTGCCAGCAGTGAATATAAAGCGCACCCCGGGGAGCTGTTTTTT.

The rearrangement joins TRBV5-1 to TRBJ2-5; D not certain. Trimming removed 0 bases from V and 4 bases from J, with 4 bases in between. Germline assignment: CDR1 SGHRS and CDR2 YFSETQ. The CDR3 is made up of 12 amino acids. The CDR3 nucleotides are TGCGCCAGCAGCTTGGATAGAGAGACCCAGTACTTC. Amino acids: CASSLDRETQYF.

The chain joins TRBV28 to TRBJ1-2, with D possibly matching TRBD1 (6 bases). CDR1 MDHEN and CDR2 SYDVKM come from the germline V gene. The CDR3 runs 14 residues. The V end was cut by 9 bases, the J end by 4 bases, with 18 bases between. The CDR3, as DNA: TGTGCCAGTGCACAGGGCCCCCCGGGCTATGGCTACACCTTC. Residues: CASAQGPPGYGYTF.

The chain uses TRBV6-1 and TRBJ2-1, with 12 bases identical to TRBD2. Losses at the gene ends were 1 base for V and 7 bases for J; bases not matched to a gene: 5. CDR3 length equals 16 residues. The germline CDR1 and CDR2 sequences are MNHNS and SASEGT. CDR3 residues: CASSEGPSGRDNEQFF. For the CDR3, the DNA is TGTGCCAGCAGTGAAGGGCCTAGCGGGAGGGATAATGAGCAGTTCTTC.

This sequence joins TRBV3-1 (or the pseudogene TRBV3-2) and TRBJ1-2; no clear D. The germline V gene encodes CDR1 LGHDT and CDR2 YNNKEL (reference sequence). With 4 bases removed from V and 6 bases from J, the gap between germline ends came to 12 bases. This CDR3 has 13 residues. In DNA form, the CDR3 reads TGTGCCAGCAGCCGCCGAGCCGGGAATGGCTACACCTTC. Its protein is CASSRRAGNGYTF.

The CDR3: CASSQESYSPLHF. The CDR3 region has the DNA TGTGCCAGCAGCCAAGAGTCCTATTCACCCCTCCACTTT. The genes are TRBV14 and TRBJ1-6; D is uncertain. The CDR3 extends over 13 amino acids. In germline, CDR1 is SGHDN, CDR2 FVKESK. V lost 0 bases to trimming and J lost 8 bases, with 5 bases between them.